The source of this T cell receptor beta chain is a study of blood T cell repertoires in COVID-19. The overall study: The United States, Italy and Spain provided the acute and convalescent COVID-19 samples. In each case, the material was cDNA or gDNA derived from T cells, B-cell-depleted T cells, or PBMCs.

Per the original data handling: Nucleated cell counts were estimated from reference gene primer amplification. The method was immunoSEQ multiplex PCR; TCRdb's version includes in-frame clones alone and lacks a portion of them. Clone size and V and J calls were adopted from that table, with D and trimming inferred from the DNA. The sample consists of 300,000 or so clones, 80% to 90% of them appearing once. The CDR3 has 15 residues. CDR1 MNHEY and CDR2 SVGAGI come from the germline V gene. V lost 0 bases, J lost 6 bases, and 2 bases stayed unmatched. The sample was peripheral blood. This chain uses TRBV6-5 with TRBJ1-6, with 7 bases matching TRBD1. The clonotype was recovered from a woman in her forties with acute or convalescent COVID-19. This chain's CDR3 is CASSYSTGFNSPLHF. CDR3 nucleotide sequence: TGTGCCAGCAGTTACTCGACAGGGTTTAATTCACCCCTCCACTTT.